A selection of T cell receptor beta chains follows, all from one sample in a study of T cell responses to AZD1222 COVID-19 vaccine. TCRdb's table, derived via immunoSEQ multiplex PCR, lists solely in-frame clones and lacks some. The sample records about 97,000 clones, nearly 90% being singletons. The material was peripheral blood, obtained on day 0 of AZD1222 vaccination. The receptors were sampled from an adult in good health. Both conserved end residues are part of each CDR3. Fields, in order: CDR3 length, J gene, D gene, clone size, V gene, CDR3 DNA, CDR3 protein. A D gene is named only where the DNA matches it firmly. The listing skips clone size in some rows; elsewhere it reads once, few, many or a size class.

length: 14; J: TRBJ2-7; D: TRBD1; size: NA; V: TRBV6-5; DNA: TGTGCCAGCAGAACAGGGGGCCAACCCTACGAGCAGTACTTC; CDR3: CASRTGGQPYEQYF
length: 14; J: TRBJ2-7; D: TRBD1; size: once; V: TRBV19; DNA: TGTGCCAGTAGTATCGGACAGGGATTAAACGAGCAGTACTTC; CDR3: CASSIGQGLNEQYF
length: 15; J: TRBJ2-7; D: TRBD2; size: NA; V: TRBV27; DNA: TGTGCCAGCAGTGCTCGTGGGGGGGGGAGCTACGAGCAGTACTTC; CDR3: CASSARGGGSYEQYF
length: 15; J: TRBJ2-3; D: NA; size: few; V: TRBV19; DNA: TGTGCCAGTAGTATCGGGGCCTTGGGAACAGATACGCAGTATTTT; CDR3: CASSIGALGTDTQYF
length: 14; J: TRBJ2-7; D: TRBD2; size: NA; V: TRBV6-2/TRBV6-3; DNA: TGTGCCAGCAGTCGACTAGCGTCGCTAGGCGAGCAGTACTTC; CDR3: CASSRLASLGEQYF
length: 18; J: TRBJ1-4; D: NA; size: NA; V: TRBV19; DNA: TGTGCCAGACCTCACCCGGGGCCCGGCCCGGGTACTAATGAAAAACTGTTTTTT; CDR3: CARPHPGPGPGTNEKLFF
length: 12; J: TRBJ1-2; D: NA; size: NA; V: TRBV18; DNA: TGTGCCAGCTCACCAGTCCCACAGGGCTACACCTTC; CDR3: CASSPVPQGYTF
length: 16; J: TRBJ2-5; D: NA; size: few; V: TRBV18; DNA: TGTGCCAGCTCACCACCGCAGGGAGGATCCCAAGAGACCCAGTACTTC; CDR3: CASSPPQGGSQETQYF
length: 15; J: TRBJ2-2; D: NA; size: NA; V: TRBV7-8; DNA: TGTGCCAGCAGCTTTGCCACGACGACAACCGGGGAGCTGTTTTTT; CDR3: CASSFATTTTGELFF
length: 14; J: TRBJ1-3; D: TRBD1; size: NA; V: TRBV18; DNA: TGTGCCAGCTCAGCGGACAGGGGTGGAAACACCATATATTTT; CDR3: CASSADRGGNTIYF
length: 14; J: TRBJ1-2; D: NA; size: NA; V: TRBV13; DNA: TGTGCCAGCAGCACCCGGGACCCTCTCTATGGCTACACCTTC; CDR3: CASSTRDPLYGYTF
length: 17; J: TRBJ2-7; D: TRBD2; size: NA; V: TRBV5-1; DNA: TGCGCCAGCAGCTTCCTAGCGGGGGACCTAGACTCCTACGAGCAGTACTTC; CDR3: CASSFLAGDLDSYEQYF
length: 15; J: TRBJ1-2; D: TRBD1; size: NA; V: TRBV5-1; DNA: TGCGCCAGCAGCTCCGGGACAGCAAAGACCTATGGCTACACCTTC; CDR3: CASSSGTAKTYGYTF
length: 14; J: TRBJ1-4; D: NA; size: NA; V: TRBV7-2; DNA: TGTGCCAGCAGCCTCCGGGACCCTGGAGGGGAACTGTTTTTT; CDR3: CASSLRDPGGELFF
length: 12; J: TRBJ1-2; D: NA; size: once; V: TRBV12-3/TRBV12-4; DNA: TGTGCCAGCAGTTTCCTGGGCTATGGCTACACCTTC; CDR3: CASSFLGYGYTF
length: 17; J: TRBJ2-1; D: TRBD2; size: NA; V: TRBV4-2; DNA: TGTGCCAGCAGCCAAGAGGGTAGCGGGGCCCCCTACAATGAGCAGTTCTTC; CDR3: CASSQEGSGAPYNEQFF
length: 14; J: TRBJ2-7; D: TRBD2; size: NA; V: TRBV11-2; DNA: TGTGCCAGCAGCTTAAGCGGGGGGAACTACGAGCAGTACTTC; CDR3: CASSLSGGNYEQYF
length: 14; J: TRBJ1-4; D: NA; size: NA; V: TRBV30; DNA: TGTGCCTGGAGTGAAGGAACCCTTAATGAAAAACTGTTTTTT; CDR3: CAWSEGTLNEKLFF
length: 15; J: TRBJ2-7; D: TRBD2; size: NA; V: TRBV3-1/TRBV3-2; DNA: TGTGCCAGCAGCCAAGTGTTTACCCCGGGGGGCGAGCAGTACTTC; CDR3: CASSQVFTPGGEQYF
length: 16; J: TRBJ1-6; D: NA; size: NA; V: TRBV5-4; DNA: TGTGCCAGCAGCTTGTTTGGGGGCTCCTATAATTCACCCCTCCACTTT; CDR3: CASSLFGGSYNSPLHF
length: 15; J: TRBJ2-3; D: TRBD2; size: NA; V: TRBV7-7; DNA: TGTGCTAGCAGCGTGACCGGGGGGGCCACAGATACGCAGTATTTT; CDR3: CASSVTGGATDTQYF
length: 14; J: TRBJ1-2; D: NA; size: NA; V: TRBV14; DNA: TGTGCCAGCAGCCAACAGGGGCTCCACTATGGCTACACCTTC; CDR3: CASSQQGLHYGYTF
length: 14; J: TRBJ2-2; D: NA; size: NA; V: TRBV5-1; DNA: TGCGCCAGCAGCCAGGGATCAGGGGCCGGGGAGCTGTTTTTT; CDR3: CASSQGSGAGELFF
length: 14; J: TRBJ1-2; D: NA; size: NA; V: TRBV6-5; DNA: TGTGCCAGCAGTTACCGACAGGTGGGCTATGGCTACACCTTC; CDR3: CASSYRQVGYGYTF
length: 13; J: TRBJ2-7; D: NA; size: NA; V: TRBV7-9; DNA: TGTGCCAGCAGCTTAGAAGGTAGGGTTATTCAGTACTTC; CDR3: CASSLEGRVIQYF
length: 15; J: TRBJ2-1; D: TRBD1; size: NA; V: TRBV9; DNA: TGTGCCAGCAGCGCTACAGGGGCCCTTTACAATGAGCAGTTCTTC; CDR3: CASSATGALYNEQFF
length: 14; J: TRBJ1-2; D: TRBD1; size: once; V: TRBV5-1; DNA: TGCGCCAGCAGCCCGGACAGGGAGGGCTATGGCTACACCTTC; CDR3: CASSPDREGYGYTF
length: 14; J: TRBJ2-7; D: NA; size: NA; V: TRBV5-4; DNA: TGTGCCAGCAGCTCCCGGCAGAGCTCCTACGAGCAGTACTTC; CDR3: CASSSRQSSYEQYF
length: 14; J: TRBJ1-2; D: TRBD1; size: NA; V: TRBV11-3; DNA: TGTGCCAGCAGCCGGGACAGGGAAGCCGATGGCTACACCTTC; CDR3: CASSRDREADGYTF
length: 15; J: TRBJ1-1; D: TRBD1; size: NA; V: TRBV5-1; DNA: TGCGCCAGCAGCTTGGTCGACAGGGAGGGCACTGAAGCTTTCTTT; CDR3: CASSLVDREGTEAFF
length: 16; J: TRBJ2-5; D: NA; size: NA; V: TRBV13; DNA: TGTGCCAGCAGCCCGCAGGGGCGCGGGGACAAAGAGACCCAGTACTTC; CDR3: CASSPQGRGDKETQYF
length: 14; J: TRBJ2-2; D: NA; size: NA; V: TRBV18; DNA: TGTGCCAGCTCGAGGGACGGGAACACCGGGGAGCTGTTTTTT; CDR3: CASSRDGNTGELFF
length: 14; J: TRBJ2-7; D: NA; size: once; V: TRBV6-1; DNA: TGTGCCAGCAGTGAGGGCTTCGGACGAGTCGAGCAGTACTTC; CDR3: CASSEGFGRVEQYF
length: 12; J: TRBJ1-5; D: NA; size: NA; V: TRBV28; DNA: TGTGCCAGCAGTCCACTCAATCAGCCCCAGCATTTT; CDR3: CASSPLNQPQHF
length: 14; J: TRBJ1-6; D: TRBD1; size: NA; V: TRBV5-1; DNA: TGCGCCAGCAGCTTGACAGGGGATGTTTCACCCCTCCACTTT; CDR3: CASSLTGDVSPLHF
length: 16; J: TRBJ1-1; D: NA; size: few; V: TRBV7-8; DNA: TGTGCCAGCAGCTTTTACACGGAAACTTCGAACACTGAAGCTTTCTTT; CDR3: CASSFYTETSNTEAFF